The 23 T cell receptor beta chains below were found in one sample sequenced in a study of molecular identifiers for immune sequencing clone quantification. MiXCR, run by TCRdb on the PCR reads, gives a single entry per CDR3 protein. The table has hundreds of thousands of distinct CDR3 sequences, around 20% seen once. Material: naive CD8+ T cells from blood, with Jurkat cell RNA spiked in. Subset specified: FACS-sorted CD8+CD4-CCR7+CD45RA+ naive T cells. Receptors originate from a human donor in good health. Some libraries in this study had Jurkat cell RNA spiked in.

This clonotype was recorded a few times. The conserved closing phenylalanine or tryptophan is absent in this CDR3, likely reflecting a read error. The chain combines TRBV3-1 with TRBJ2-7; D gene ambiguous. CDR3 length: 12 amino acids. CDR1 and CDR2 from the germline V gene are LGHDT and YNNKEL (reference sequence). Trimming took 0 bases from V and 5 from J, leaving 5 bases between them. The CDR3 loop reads CASSQDYHEQYS. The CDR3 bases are TGTGCCAGCAGCCAAGATTATCACGAGCAGTACTCC.

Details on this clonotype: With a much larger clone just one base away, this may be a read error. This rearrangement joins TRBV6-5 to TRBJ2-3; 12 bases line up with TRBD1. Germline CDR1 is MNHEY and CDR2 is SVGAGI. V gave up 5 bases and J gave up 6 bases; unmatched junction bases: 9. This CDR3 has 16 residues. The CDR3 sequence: CASSTGQGASPDTQYF. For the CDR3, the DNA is TGTGCCAGCAGTACGGGACAGGGGGCATCTCCGGATACGCAGTATTTT.

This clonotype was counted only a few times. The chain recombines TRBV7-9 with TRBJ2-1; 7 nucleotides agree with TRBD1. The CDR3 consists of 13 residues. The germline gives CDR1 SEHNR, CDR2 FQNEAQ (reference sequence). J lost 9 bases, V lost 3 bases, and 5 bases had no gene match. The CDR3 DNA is TGTGCCAGCAGCTTGTCCTCAGGGGGTGAGCAGTTCTTC. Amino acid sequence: CASSLSSGGEQFF.

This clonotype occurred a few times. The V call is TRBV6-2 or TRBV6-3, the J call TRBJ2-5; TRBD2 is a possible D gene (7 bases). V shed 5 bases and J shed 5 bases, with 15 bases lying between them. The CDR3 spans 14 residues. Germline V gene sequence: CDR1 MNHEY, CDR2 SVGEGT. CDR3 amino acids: CASSTPGGQETQYF. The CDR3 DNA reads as TGTGCCAGCAGTACCCCGGGGGGCCAGGAGACCCAGTACTTC.

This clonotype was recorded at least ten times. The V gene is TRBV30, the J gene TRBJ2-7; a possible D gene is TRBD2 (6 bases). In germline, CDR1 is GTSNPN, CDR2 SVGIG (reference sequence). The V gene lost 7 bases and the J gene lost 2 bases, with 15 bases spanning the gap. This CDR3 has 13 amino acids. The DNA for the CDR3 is TGTGCCTCGGAGGGACGGCGGGCCTACGAGCAGTACTTC. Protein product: CASEGRRAYEQYF.

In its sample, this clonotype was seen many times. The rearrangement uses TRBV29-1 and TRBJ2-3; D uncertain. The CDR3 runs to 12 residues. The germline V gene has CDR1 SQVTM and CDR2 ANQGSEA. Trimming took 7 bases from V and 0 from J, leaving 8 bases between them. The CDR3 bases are TGCAGCGCCCCGGTTAGCACAGATACGCAGTATTTT. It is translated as CSAPVSTDTQYF.

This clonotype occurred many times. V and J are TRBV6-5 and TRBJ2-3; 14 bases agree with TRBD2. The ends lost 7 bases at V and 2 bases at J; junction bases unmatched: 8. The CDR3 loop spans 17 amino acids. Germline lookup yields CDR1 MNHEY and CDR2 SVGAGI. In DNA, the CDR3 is TGTGCCAGCATCGCCCCGGGACTAGCGGGGGCCACAGATACGCAGTATTTT. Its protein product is CASIAPGLAGATDTQYF.

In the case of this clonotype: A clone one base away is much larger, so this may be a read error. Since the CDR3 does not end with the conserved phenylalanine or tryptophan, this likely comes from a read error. The CDR3 DNA reads as TGTGCCAGCACTTCAGGGCTGGAGACCCAGTACTTG. Its translation: CASTSGLETQYL. The chain carries TRBV5-3 and TRBJ2-5, with TRBD1 as a possible D gene (5 bases). TRBV5-3 is flagged as an ORF with uncertain function. V was pared by 8 bases and J by 5 bases, with 13 bases between. The CDR3 totals 12 residues.

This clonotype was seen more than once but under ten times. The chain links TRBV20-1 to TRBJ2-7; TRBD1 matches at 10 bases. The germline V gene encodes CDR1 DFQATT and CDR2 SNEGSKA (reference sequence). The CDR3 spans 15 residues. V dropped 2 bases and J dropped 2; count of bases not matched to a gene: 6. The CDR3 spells CSARFGTGVPYEQYF. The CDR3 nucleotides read TGCAGTGCTAGATTCGGGACAGGGGTCCCCTACGAGCAGTACTTC.

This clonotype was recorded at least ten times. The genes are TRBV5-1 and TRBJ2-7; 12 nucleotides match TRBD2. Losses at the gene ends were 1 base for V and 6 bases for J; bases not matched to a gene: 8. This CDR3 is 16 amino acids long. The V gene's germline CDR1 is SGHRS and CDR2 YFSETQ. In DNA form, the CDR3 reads TGCGCCAGCAGCTTGACTAGACTAGCGGGAGCTCGCGAGCAGTACTTC. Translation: CASSLTRLAGAREQYF. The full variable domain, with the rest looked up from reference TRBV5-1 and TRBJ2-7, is KAGVTQTPRYLIKTRGQQVTLSCSPISGHRSVSWYQQTPGQGLQFLFEYFSETQRNKGNFPGRFSGRQFSNSRSEMNVSTLELGDSALYLCASSLTRLAGAREQYFGPGTRLTVT.

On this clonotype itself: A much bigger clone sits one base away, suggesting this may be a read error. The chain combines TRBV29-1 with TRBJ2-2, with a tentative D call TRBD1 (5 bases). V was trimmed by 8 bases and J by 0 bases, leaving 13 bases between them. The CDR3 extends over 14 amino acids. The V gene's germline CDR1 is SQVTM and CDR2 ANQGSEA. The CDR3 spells CSILTEANTGELFF. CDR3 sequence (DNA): TGCAGCATATTGACAGAGGCGAACACCGGGGAGCTGTTTTTT.

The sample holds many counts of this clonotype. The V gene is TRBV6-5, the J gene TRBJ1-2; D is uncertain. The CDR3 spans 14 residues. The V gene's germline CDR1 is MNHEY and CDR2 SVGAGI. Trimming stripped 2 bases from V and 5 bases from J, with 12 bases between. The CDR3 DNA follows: TGTGCCAGCAGTTACGGTGTAGCGGAGTATGGCTACACCTTC. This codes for CASSYGVAEYGYTF.

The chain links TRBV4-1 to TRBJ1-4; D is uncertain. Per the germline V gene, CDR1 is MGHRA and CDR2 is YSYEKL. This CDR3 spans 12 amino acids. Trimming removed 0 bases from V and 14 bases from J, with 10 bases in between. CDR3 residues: CASSQDGNRLFF. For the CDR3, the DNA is TGCGCCAGCAGCCAAGACGGCAATAGGCTGTTTTTT.

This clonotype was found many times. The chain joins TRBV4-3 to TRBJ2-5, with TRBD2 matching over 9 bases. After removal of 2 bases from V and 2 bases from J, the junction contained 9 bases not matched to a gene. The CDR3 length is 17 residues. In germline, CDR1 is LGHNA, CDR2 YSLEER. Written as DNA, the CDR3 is TGCGCCAGCAGCCAAAGTCTCCTAGCGGGGTATCAAGAGACCCAGTACTTC. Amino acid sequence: CASSQSLLAGYQETQYF.

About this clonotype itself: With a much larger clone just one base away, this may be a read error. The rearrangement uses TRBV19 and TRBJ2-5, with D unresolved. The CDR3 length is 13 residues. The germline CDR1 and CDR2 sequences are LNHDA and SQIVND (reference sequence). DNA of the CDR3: TGTGCCAGTAGTATAGTGGAACAAGGGACCCAGTACTTC. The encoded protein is CASSIVEQGTQYF.

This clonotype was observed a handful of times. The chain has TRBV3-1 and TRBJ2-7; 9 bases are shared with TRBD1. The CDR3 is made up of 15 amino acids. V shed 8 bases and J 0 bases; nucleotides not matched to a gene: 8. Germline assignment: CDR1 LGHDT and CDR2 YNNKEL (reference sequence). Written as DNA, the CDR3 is TGTGCCAGCGGCCCGGGGACAGGGATCTCCTACGAGCAGTACTTC. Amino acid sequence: CASGPGTGISYEQYF.

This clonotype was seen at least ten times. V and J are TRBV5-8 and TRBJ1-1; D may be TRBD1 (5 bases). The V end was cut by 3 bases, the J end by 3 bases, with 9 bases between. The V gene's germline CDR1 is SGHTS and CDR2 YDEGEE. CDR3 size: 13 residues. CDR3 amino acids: CASSSGFDTEAFF. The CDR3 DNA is TGTGCCAGCAGCTCAGGGTTTGACACTGAAGCTTTCTTT. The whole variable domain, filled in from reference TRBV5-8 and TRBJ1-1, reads EAGVTQSPTHLIKTRGQQATLRCSPISGHTSVYWYQQALGLGLQFLLWYDEGEERNRGNFPPRFSGRQFPNYSSELNVNALELEDSALYLCASSSGFDTEAFFGQGTRLTVV.

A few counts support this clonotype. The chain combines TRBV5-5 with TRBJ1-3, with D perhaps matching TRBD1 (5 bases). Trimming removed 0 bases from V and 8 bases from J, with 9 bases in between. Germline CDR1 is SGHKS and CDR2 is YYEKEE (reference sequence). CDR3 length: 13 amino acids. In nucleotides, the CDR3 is TGTGCCAGCAGCTTGGAGGGGAAAGACACCATATATTTT. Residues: CASSLEGKDTIYF.

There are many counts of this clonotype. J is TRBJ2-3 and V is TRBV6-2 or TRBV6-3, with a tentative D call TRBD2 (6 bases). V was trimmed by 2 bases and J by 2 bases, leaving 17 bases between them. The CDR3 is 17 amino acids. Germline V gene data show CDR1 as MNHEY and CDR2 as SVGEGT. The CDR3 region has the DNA TGTGCCAGCAGTTACACGCCCTCGGACTATTTCACAGATACGCAGTATTTT. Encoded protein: CASSYTPSDYFTDTQYF.

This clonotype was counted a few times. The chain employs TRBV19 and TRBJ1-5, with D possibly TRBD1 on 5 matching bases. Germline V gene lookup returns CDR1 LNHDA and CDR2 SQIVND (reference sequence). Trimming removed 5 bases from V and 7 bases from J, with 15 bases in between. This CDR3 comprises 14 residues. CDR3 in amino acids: CASSERQIGQPQHF. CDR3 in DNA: TGTGCCAGTAGTGAGAGACAGATTGGCCAGCCCCAGCATTTT.

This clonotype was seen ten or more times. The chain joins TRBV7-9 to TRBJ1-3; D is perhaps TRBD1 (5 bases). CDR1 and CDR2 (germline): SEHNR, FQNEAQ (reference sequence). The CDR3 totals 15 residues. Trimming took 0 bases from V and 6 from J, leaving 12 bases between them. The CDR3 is CASSLAQGTANTIYF. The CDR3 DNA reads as TGTGCCAGCAGCTTAGCGCAGGGTACGGCAAACACCATATATTTT.

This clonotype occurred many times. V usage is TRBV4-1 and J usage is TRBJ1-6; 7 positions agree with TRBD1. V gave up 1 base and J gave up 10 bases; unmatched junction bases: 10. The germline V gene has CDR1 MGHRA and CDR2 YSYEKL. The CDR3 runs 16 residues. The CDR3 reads CASSQGGVTGTSPLHF. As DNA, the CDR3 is TGCGCCAGCAGCCAAGGGGGGGTGACAGGGACCTCACCCCTCCACTTT.

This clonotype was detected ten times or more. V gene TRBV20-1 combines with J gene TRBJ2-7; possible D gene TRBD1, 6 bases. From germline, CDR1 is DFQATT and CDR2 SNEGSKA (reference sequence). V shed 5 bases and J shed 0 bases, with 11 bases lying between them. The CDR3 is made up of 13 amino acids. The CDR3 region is CSAQGIVSYEQYF. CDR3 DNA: TGCAGTGCTCAGGGGATTGTCTCCTACGAGCAGTACTTC.